The sequence of this TCR beta chain was determined in a study of cytomegalovirus exposure and HLA in healthy donors. Study-level findings and limits: The authors enumerated 150 to 200 TCR beta chains as linked to cytomegalovirus. A later analysis linked some 17,000 TCR beta sequences to HLA alleles at 0.05 false discovery rate. Presence/absence analyses rested on an assumption that sequencing depth was roughly uniform across donors.

To note about this clone: Its antigen is unidentified.

PCR was performed using 60 Vbeta and 13 Jbeta primers. Clones were sequenced by immunoSEQ multiplex PCR, and TCRdb holds only the in-frame ones, with some missing. The record lists some 64,000 clones, of which the ten most abundant hold around 1.6%. Looked up from germline, CDR1 is MGHRA and CDR2 is YSYEKL. Trimming stripped 5 bases from V and 7 bases from J, with 15 bases between. This CDR3 spans 14 amino acids. Sequencing was performed on PBMCs. The chain has TRBV4-1 and TRBJ1-5; TRBD1 is a possible D gene (6 bases). This receptor was obtained from a woman under 40 in good health and CMV-seronegative. The CDR3 sequence is CASSFDRTNQPQHF. CDR3 nucleotide sequence: TGCGCCAGCAGCTTTGACAGGACAAACCAGCCCCAGCATTTT.